The rows below give T cell receptor beta chains drawn from one sample of a study of metastatic and nonmetastatic thyroid tumors. TCRdb re-called the PCR reads via MiXCR. The sample records about 42,000 clones, 9.5% to 13% being singletons. The sample was blood. These receptors all stem from a male donor with papillary thyroid cancer or a benign thyroid nodule (not recorded which). Some clones in this sample may be carry-over from other donors' samples. Both conserved end residues are trimmed from each CDR3.

j_call: TRBJ2-1
v_call: TRBV9
cdr3_length: 15
cdr3_aa: ASSALVNPRPEYEQF

j_call: TRBJ1-1
v_call: TRBV6-2/TRBV6-3
cdr3_length: 11
cdr3_aa: ASSYKENTEAF

j_call: TRBJ1-2
v_call: TRBV5-1
cdr3_length: 11
cdr3_aa: ASSFGTGRDYT

j_call: TRBJ2-1
v_call: TRBV24-1
cdr3_length: 14
cdr3_aa: ATSGGVGTGYNEQF

j_call: TRBJ2-7
v_call: TRBV11-2
cdr3_length: 13
cdr3_aa: ASSLSSGRAQEQY

j_call: TRBJ1-5
v_call: TRBV27
cdr3_length: 14
cdr3_aa: ASSPNRDFASQPKH

j_call: TRBJ2-3
v_call: TRBV19
cdr3_length: 13
cdr3_aa: ASSSPGTLTDTQS

j_call: TRBJ1-1
v_call: TRBV6-1
cdr3_length: 13
cdr3_aa: ASSEGYGVGPEAF

j_call: TRBJ2-1
v_call: TRBV12-5
cdr3_length: 11
cdr3_aa: ASALDLGNEQF

j_call: TRBJ1-5
v_call: TRBV7-2
cdr3_length: 12
cdr3_aa: ASSQDYSNQPQH

j_call: TRBJ2-7
v_call: TRBV28
cdr3_length: 12
cdr3_aa: ASNHRDRGPEQY

j_call: TRBJ2-7
v_call: TRBV5-5
cdr3_length: 14
cdr3_aa: ASSRTTGGNAYEQY

j_call: TRBJ2-2
v_call: TRBV7-6
cdr3_length: 13
cdr3_aa: ASSPLPGNTGELF

j_call: TRBJ2-1
v_call: TRBV15
cdr3_length: 13
cdr3_aa: ATSSRQGEGYEQF

j_call: TRBJ1-2
v_call: TRBV6-2/TRBV6-3
cdr3_length: 10
cdr3_aa: ATSTINYGYT

j_call: TRBJ2-1
v_call: TRBV19
cdr3_length: 16
cdr3_aa: ASSPEGRVFVSYNEQF

j_call: TRBJ1-1
v_call: TRBV7-8
cdr3_length: 12
cdr3_aa: ASSSARGWTEAF

j_call: TRBJ1-5
v_call: TRBV6-1
cdr3_length: 11
cdr3_aa: ASSPPGVQPQH

j_call: TRBJ1-1
v_call: TRBV7-8
cdr3_length: 11
cdr3_aa: ASSLAEGTAAF

j_call: TRBJ2-7
v_call: TRBV6-1
cdr3_length: 12
cdr3_aa: ASSTRDRSHEQY

j_call: TRBJ2-7
v_call: TRBV4-3
cdr3_length: 16
cdr3_aa: ASSQATGLLAGGREQY

j_call: TRBJ2-1
v_call: TRBV12-3/TRBV12-4
cdr3_length: 12
cdr3_aa: ASSLGITHNEQF

j_call: TRBJ2-1
v_call: TRBV5-1
cdr3_length: 11
cdr3_aa: ASNSPVGDEQF

j_call: TRBJ2-5
v_call: TRBV11-2
cdr3_length: 10
cdr3_aa: ASSLDLETQY

j_call: TRBJ2-1
v_call: TRBV4-1
cdr3_length: 13
cdr3_aa: ASSQEGGYYNEQF

j_call: TRBJ2-2
v_call: TRBV10-1
cdr3_length: 10
cdr3_aa: ASRGSTGELF

j_call: TRBJ2-7
v_call: TRBV20-1
cdr3_length: 12
cdr3_aa: SARLTSGRSEQY

j_call: TRBJ2-7
v_call: TRBV18
cdr3_length: 14
cdr3_aa: ASSQRREHRSYEQY

j_call: TRBJ2-1
v_call: TRBV20-1
cdr3_length: 12
cdr3_aa: SASSGLARDEQF

j_call: TRBJ2-7
v_call: TRBV28
cdr3_length: 11
cdr3_aa: ASRLAGGDEQY

j_call: TRBJ2-7
v_call: TRBV20-1
cdr3_length: 9
cdr3_aa: SADRLGEQY

j_call: TRBJ2-7
v_call: TRBV19
cdr3_length: 10
cdr3_aa: ASSRGSYEQY

j_call: TRBJ1-5
v_call: TRBV5-6
cdr3_length: 12
cdr3_aa: ASSLISGNQPQH